This TCR beta chain was retrieved from a study of CD8 T cells in Susac syndrome. On the study more broadly: Patients with Susac syndrome were therapy-naive, taking corticosteroids, with some also receiving intravenous immunoglobulin, or taking intravenous immunoglobulin alone at the time their blood was drawn.

Remarks on this clonotype: The antigen remains unidentified.

Findings and limits, study-wide: Individuals included in the TCR sequencing and HLA analysis were acknowledged by the study to be relatively few in number.

With 4 bases removed from V and 0 bases from J, the gap between germline ends came to 15 bases. This CDR3 spans 16 amino acids. Germline assignment: CDR1 SGDLS and CDR2 YYNGEE. RNA in amounts of about 0.5 to 1 ug was reverse transcribed with random hexamers. One entry per CDR3 protein, called by TCRdb with MiXCR from the immunoSEQ multiplex PCR reads. This table holds about 180,000 distinct CDR3 sequences, around 94% found once. The source material was CD4+ T cells from PBMCs. This clonotype was sampled from a human donor with Susac syndrome. The genes are TRBV9 and TRBJ2-3, with D possibly called TRBD1 or TRBD2 (5 bases each). This CDR3 is CASSQTTGASTDTQYF. The CDR3 bases are TGTGCCAGCAGCCAAACTACCGGGGCTAGCACAGATACGCAGTATTTT.